A selection of T cell receptor beta chains follows, all from one sample in a study of metastatic and nonmetastatic thyroid tumors. With MiXCR, TCRdb reprocessed the PCR reads. The profile shows over 55,000 clones, 25% to 30% of them singletons. Sequences were obtained from blood. The source is a female donor with papillary thyroid cancer or a benign thyroid nodule (not recorded which). Some clones in this sample may be carry-over from other donors' samples. CDR3s include the opening cysteine and the closing phenylalanine or tryptophan. A D gene is named only where the DNA matches it firmly. Some rows mark clone size as missing; the rest say once, few, many or name a class of expanded clone.

J: TRBJ2-7
V: TRBV10-3
D: .
size: .
DNA: TGTGCCATCAGTGAGTCCAGGACCGTTCCCTACGAGCAGTACTTC
CDR3: CAISESRTVPYEQYF

J: TRBJ2-4
V: TRBV24-1
D: .
size: few
DNA: TGTGCCACCAACAGGGAACTAGCCAAAAACATTCAGTACTTC
CDR3: CATNRELAKNIQYF

J: TRBJ1-1
V: TRBV4-2
D: .
size: .
DNA: TGTGCCAGCAGCCTGATTGGGGCCGGCAGGGGACGAGGGAACACTGAAGCTTTCTTT
CDR3: CASSLIGAGRGRGNTEAFF

J: TRBJ2-1
V: TRBV10-3
D: .
size: few
DNA: TGTGCCATCAGTGTGGGGGGCGAGCAGTTCTTC
CDR3: CAISVGGEQFF

J: TRBJ1-5
V: TRBV6-1
D: .
size: few
DNA: TGTGCCAGCAGAGAATTACAGGGAAGTAGGAGCAATCAGCCCCAGCATTTT
CDR3: CASRELQGSRSNQPQHF

J: TRBJ2-1
V: TRBV6-6
D: .
size: few
DNA: TGTGCCAGCAGTTACCCTTCTGGGGGTTACAATGAGCAGTTCTTC
CDR3: CASSYPSGGYNEQFF

J: TRBJ2-7
V: TRBV7-7
D: TRBD2
size: .
DNA: TGTGCTAGCAGCTTAGCGGGAGGTATCAACGAGCAGTACTTC
CDR3: CASSLAGGINEQYF

J: TRBJ1-2
V: TRBV5-1
D: .
size: .
DNA: TGCGCCAGCAGCGAAAGGGTCGACTATGGCTACACCTTC
CDR3: CASSERVDYGYTF

J: TRBJ2-7
V: TRBV2
D: TRBD2
size: few
DNA: TGTGCCAGCGGTGGGGAGGGCTCCCTCTACGAGCAGTACTTC
CDR3: CASGGEGSLYEQYF

J: TRBJ1-5
V: TRBV19
D: TRBD1
size: few
DNA: TGTGCCAGTAGTGGGTCGACAGGGGGCAGACAGCCCCAGCATTTT
CDR3: CASSGSTGGRQPQHF

J: TRBJ2-5
V: TRBV2
D: TRBD1
size: .
DNA: TGTGCCAGCAGTGGGACAGGGGGAGGGGAGACCCAGTACTTC
CDR3: CASSGTGGGETQYF

J: TRBJ2-3
V: TRBV11-2
D: TRBD1
size: .
DNA: TGTGCCAGCAGCCGGACAGGGGCCACAGATACGCAGTATTTT
CDR3: CASSRTGATDTQYF

J: TRBJ1-2
V: TRBV5-4
D: TRBD1
size: .
DNA: TGTGCCAGCAGCTCTCCGGGACAGGGGAACAGACGGTATGGCTACACCTTC
CDR3: CASSSPGQGNRRYGYTF

J: TRBJ2-7
V: TRBV28
D: .
size: few
DNA: TGTGCCAGCAGTTTCCGGGGTTTCGCCTACGAGCAGTACTTC
CDR3: CASSFRGFAYEQYF

J: TRBJ1-2
V: TRBV30
D: .
size: .
DNA: TGTGCCTGGGGTGTACTGGCAGGCTATGGCTACACCTTC
CDR3: CAWGVLAGYGYTF

J: TRBJ1-2
V: TRBV28
D: .
size: few
DNA: TGTGCCAGCAGTTTATATGGCCCGGGCTACACCTTC
CDR3: CASSLYGPGYTF

J: TRBJ2-3
V: TRBV11-2
D: TRBD2
size: .
DNA: TGTGCCAGCAGCTTAGATCGCCCAGCGGGAGGTGGGGATACGCAGTATTTT
CDR3: CASSLDRPAGGGDTQYF

J: TRBJ1-2
V: TRBV6-2/TRBV6-3
D: .
size: medium-sized
DNA: TGTGCCAGCAGTTATCCTCGGACAATTCTTTCCTATGGCTACACCTTC
CDR3: CASSYPRTILSYGYTF

J: TRBJ2-5
V: TRBV5-1
D: .
size: few
DNA: TGCGCCAGCAGCTTGGAAGGTAGCGGCGTTTCGGCCCAGTACTTC
CDR3: CASSLEGSGVSAQYF

J: TRBJ2-3
V: TRBV24-1
D: .
size: few
DNA: TGTGCCACCAGTCGTAGCGGAGCGGGCACAGATACGCAGTATTTT
CDR3: CATSRSGAGTDTQYF

J: TRBJ2-3
V: TRBV24-1
D: .
size: few
DNA: TGTGCCACCAGTGAGCCTGACATAGAGGGGGCAGATACGCAGTATTTT
CDR3: CATSEPDIEGADTQYF

J: TRBJ2-7
V: TRBV7-2
D: .
size: .
DNA: TGTGCCAGCAGCTCAGACACCTACGAGCAGTACTTC
CDR3: CASSSDTYEQYF

J: TRBJ1-2
V: TRBV19
D: TRBD1
size: few
DNA: TGTGCCAGTAGTATGGGACAGTTTAGCACCTTC
CDR3: CASSMGQFSTF

J: TRBJ2-2
V: TRBV25-1
D: .
size: few
DNA: TGTGCCAGCAGTGAGACCGGGCAGGGGTCAACCGGGGAGCTGTTTTTT
CDR3: CASSETGQGSTGELFF

J: TRBJ1-5
V: TRBV12-5
D: .
size: few
DNA: TGTGCTAGTGGTTTGGTACTGGGTAAAGGGGCCAATCAGCCCCAGCATTTT
CDR3: CASGLVLGKGANQPQHF

J: TRBJ1-2
V: TRBV6-1
D: .
size: .
DNA: TGTGCCAGCAGCCGGCAGAACTATGGCTACACCTTC
CDR3: CASSRQNYGYTF

J: TRBJ2-6
V: TRBV18
D: .
size: .
DNA: TGTGCCAGCTCACCATTTTTAACGGGAGCTACTGGGGCCAACGTCCTGACTTTC
CDR3: CASSPFLTGATGANVLTF

J: TRBJ2-2
V: TRBV28
D: TRBD1
size: few
DNA: TGTGCCAGCAGCAACAGGGGGCATGGGGAGCTGTTTTTT
CDR3: CASSNRGHGELFF

J: TRBJ2-7
V: TRBV27
D: TRBD2
size: .
DNA: TGTGCCAGCAGTCTACGTAGCGGGCGGCCCTACGAGCAGTACTTC
CDR3: CASSLRSGRPYEQYF

J: TRBJ1-1
V: TRBV7-9
D: .
size: many
DNA: TGTGCCAGCAGCCCAGATGGGAACACTGAAGCTTTCTTT
CDR3: CASSPDGNTEAFF

J: TRBJ1-5
V: TRBV30
D: TRBD1
size: many
DNA: TGTGCCTGGAGTGACCCGGGACAGCTAAATCAGCCCCAGCATTTT
CDR3: CAWSDPGQLNQPQHF

J: TRBJ2-5
V: TRBV28
D: .
size: few
DNA: TGTGCCAGCAGTTTAGCCACACAGCAAGAGACCCAGTACTTC
CDR3: CASSLATQQETQYF

J: TRBJ2-3
V: TRBV6-1
D: .
size: few
DNA: TGTGCCAGCGAACCAGGGGAGATAGATACGCAGTATTTT
CDR3: CASEPGEIDTQYF

J: TRBJ2-2
V: TRBV10-2
D: .
size: .
DNA: TGCGCCAGCAGTGAAAACTTAAACACCGGGGAGCTGTTTTTT
CDR3: CASSENLNTGELFF

J: TRBJ1-5
V: TRBV4-1
D: .
size: .
DNA: TGCGCCAGCAGCCAAGTCCCAGGGAGCAATCAGCCCCAGCATTTT
CDR3: CASSQVPGSNQPQHF

J: TRBJ2-7
V: TRBV15
D: .
size: few
DNA: TGTGCCACCAGCAGAGCTACCGAGGAGGAGCAGTACTTC
CDR3: CATSRATEEEQYF

J: TRBJ2-3
V: TRBV6-1
D: TRBD2
size: .
DNA: TGTGCCAGCAGTGAAGCGGCTAGCGGGAGAGGCACAGATACGCAGTATTTT
CDR3: CASSEAASGRGTDTQYF

J: TRBJ2-7
V: TRBV5-1
D: .
size: .
DNA: TGCGCCAGCAGCTCTAGCCCCTCCTACGAGCAGTACTTC
CDR3: CASSSSPSYEQYF